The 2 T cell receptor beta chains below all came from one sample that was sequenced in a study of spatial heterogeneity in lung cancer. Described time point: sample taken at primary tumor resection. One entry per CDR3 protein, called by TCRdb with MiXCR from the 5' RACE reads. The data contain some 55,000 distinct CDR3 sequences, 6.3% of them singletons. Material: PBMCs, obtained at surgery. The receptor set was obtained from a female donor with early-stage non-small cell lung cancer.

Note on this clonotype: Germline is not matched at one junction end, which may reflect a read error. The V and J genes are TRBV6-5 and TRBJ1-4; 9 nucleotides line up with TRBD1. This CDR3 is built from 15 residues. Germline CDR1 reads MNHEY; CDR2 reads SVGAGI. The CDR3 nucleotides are TGTACCAGCAGTTACTCTGGGACAGGGAGTGAAAAACTGTTTTTT. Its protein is CTSSYSGTGSEKLFF.

CDR3 in DNA: TGTGCCAGCGCGACGTCTGAAGCTTTCTTT. This encodes CASATSEAFF. V gene TRBV28 combines with J gene TRBJ1-1; D remains unclear. The CDR3 has 10 residues. V lost 8 bases to trimming and J lost 6 bases, with 7 bases between them. Germline lookup yields CDR1 MDHEN and CDR2 SYDVKM.